Shown below are 23 T cell receptor beta chains from a single sample sequenced in a study of T cell responses to AZD1222 COVID-19 vaccine. Repertoires were generated with immunoSEQ multiplex PCR, while TCRdb's copy carries only in-frame clones and drops some. The repertoire has 200,000 or so clones, approximately 93% of them found once; the top ten carry 1%. The source was peripheral blood, collected 28 days after the second AZD1222 dose. The receptors were gathered from an adult who received the AZD1222 COVID-19 vaccine.

The chain couples TRBV18 to TRBJ2-1; D gene uncertain. The CDR3 runs to 13 residues. CDR1 is KGHSH and CDR2 is LQKENI in the germline V gene. The ends were cut back, 2 bases at V and 2 bases at J, with 4 bases in the middle. CDR3 bases: TGTGCCAGCTCACCAGTCGCCTACAATGAGCAGTTCTTC. The encoded protein is CASSPVAYNEQFF.

The chain links TRBV2 to TRBJ2-7, with TRBD2 as a possible D gene (6 bases). Trimming stripped 11 bases from V and 3 bases from J, with 17 bases between. This CDR3 region has 13 residues. CDR1 is SNHLY, CDR2 FYNNEI, per germline. The DNA of the CDR3 is TGTGCCTCCCGACTAGGTCGGGGCTACGAGCAGTACTTC. Residues: CASRLGRGYEQYF.

The gene calls are TRBV9 and TRBJ2-2; 9 nucleotides match TRBD2. Germline V gene data show CDR1 as SGDLS and CDR2 as YYNGEE. There are 16 residues in the CDR3. The V gene end was trimmed by 4 bases and the J gene end by 2 bases; junction bases not matched to a gene: 6. CDR3 nucleotide sequence: TGTGCCAGCAGCCTCACTAGCGGGCTAAACACCGGGGAGCTGTTTTTT. Translated, it gives CASSLTSGLNTGELFF.

The chain joins TRBV3-1 (or the pseudogene TRBV3-2) to TRBJ1-1; weak D call: TRBD1 (6 bases). Trimming pared 4 bases from V and 1 base from J, leaving 16 bases between. The CDR3 has 16 residues. The germline V gene has CDR1 LGHDT and CDR2 YNNKEL (reference sequence). In nucleotides, the CDR3 is TGTGCCAGCAGCCGAGGACAGACGGTTGGGAACACTGAAGCTTTCTTT. This gives the protein CASSRGQTVGNTEAFF.

The V call is TRBV7-3, the J call TRBJ1-1; D not resolved. V gave up 8 bases and J gave up 0 bases, with 13 bases separating them. Germline CDR1 SGHTA, CDR2 FQGTGA. The CDR3 has 14 amino acids. The CDR3 spells CASAPGGVNTEAFF. As DNA, the CDR3 is TGTGCCAGCGCCCCTGGTGGAGTGAACACTGAAGCTTTCTTT.

The chain is built from TRBV3-1 (or the pseudogene TRBV3-2) and TRBJ1-5; D gene unclear. The CDR3 has 13 amino acids. CDR1 LGHDT and CDR2 YNNKEL come from the germline V gene (reference sequence). Trimming took off 7 bases at V and 2 bases at J, with 9 bases between the two ends. The CDR3, as DNA: TGTGCCAGCAACAACGGTGGCAATCAGCCCCAGCATTTT. This encodes CASNNGGNQPQHF.

The chain uses TRBV15 and TRBJ1-1, with D unresolved. The CDR3 runs 14 residues. Germline-derived CDR1 and CDR2 are LNHNV and YYDKDF (reference sequence). V lost 8 bases and J lost 1, with 14 bases in between. The CDR3 sequence is CATSEGIKNTEAFF. CDR3 nucleotides: TGTGCCACCTCCGAGGGTATAAAGAACACTGAAGCTTTCTTT.

The chain employs TRBV3-1 (or the pseudogene TRBV3-2) and TRBJ2-7; a possible D gene is TRBD2 (6 bases). Germline V gene lookup returns CDR1 LGHDT and CDR2 YNNKEL (reference sequence). The V end lost 0 bases, the J end lost 6 bases, and 15 bases lay between the germline ends. This CDR3 comprises 15 residues. CDR3 sequence reads: CASSQDWRGGGEQYF. Here the CDR3 DNA reads TGTGCCAGCAGCCAAGACTGGAGGGGAGGAGGCGAGCAGTACTTC.

V gene TRBV12-3 or TRBV12-4 combines with J gene TRBJ1-6; no firm D call. This CDR3 contains 11 residues. V was clipped by 7 bases and J by 13 bases, with 11 bases between them. CDR3 sequence (DNA): TGTGCCAGCACCCGACTTGGGCCCCTCCACTTT. Translating it yields CASTRLGPLHF.

The gene calls are TRBV6-5 and TRBJ2-3, with 7 bases lining up with TRBD2. V was clipped by 7 bases and J by 1 base; unmatched bases: 5. The CDR3 extends over 14 amino acids. CDR1 is MNHEY and CDR2 is SVGAGI in the germline V gene. The CDR3: CASKRGVGTDTQYF. The CDR3 bases are TGTGCCAGCAAGCGGGGTGTCGGCACAGATACGCAGTATTTT.

This chain joins TRBV7-9 and TRBJ2-7, with TRBD1 matching over 9 bases. Per germline, CDR1 SEHNR and CDR2 FQNEAQ (reference sequence). CDR3 length: 15 amino acids. J gave up 3 bases and V 0 bases, and 3 bases lay outside the gene matches. The DNA of the CDR3 is TGTGCCAGCAGCTTAGCCCTGGGACAGGGCTACGAGCAGTACTTC. Residues: CASSLALGQGYEQYF. Drawing the rest from reference TRBV7-9 and TRBJ2-7, the complete variable domain is DTGVSQNPRHKITKRGQNVTFRCDPISEHNRLYWYRQTLGQGPEFLTYFQNEAQLEKSRLLSDRFSAERPKGSFSTLEIQRTEQGDSAMYLCASSLALGQGYEQYFGPGTRLTVT.

The rearrangement joins TRBV9 to TRBJ2-6; D possibly matches TRBD1 or TRBD2 (5 bases each). V was trimmed by 4 bases and J by 1 base, leaving 18 bases between them. Per the germline V gene, CDR1 is SGDLS and CDR2 is YYNGEE. The CDR3 sequence is 18 residues long. CDR3 amino acids: CASSSSGRPRSGANVLTF. In DNA form, the CDR3 reads TGTGCCAGCAGCTCCTCGGGGCGGCCACGGTCTGGGGCCAACGTCCTGACTTTC.

The chain links TRBV6-5 to TRBJ1-5, with 9 positions matching TRBD1. With 6 bases clipped from V and 0 bases from J, the junction kept 3 bases outside the gene matches. The CDR3 spans 15 residues. Per the germline V gene, CDR1 is MNHEY and CDR2 is SVGAGI. The CDR3 loop is CASRQGADSNQPQHF. In DNA, the CDR3 is TGTGCCAGCAGACAGGGGGCAGATAGCAATCAGCCCCAGCATTTT.

The J gene is TRBJ1-6, the V gene TRBV10-3; D gene uncertain. The V end lost 4 bases, the J end lost 9 bases, and 16 bases lay between the germline ends. Germline V gene lookup returns CDR1 ENHRY and CDR2 SYGVKD. The CDR3 has 15 residues. In nucleotides, the CDR3 is TGTGCCATCAGTGGGGCTCCCGTTGAGGGTTCACCCCTCCACTTT. Translation gives CAISGAPVEGSPLHF.

The chain employs TRBV4-3 and TRBJ1-3; D not certain. The ends were cut back, 0 bases at V and 0 bases at J, with 9 bases in the middle. Looked up from germline, CDR1 is LGHNA and CDR2 is YSLEER. The CDR3 loop spans 16 amino acids. CDR3 sequence reads: CASSQDRLNSGNTIYF. As DNA, the CDR3 is TGCGCCAGCAGCCAAGATCGACTGAACTCTGGAAACACCATATATTTT.

The J gene is TRBJ1-1, the V gene TRBV10-1, with no clear D. The V gene lost 3 bases and the J gene lost 4 bases, with 3 bases spanning the gap. The CDR3 is 11 residues long. Germline values: CDR1 WNHNN, CDR2 SYGVQD (reference sequence). The CDR3 DNA follows: TGCGCCAGCAGTGAAGGCACTGAAGCTTTCTTT. Its protein product is CASSEGTEAFF.

The chain is built from TRBV28 and TRBJ2-3; 10 bases match TRBD2. Germline V lookup: CDR1 MDHEN, CDR2 SYDVKM. The V gene end was trimmed by 8 bases and the J gene end by 4 bases; junction bases not matched to a gene: 9. The CDR3 runs 15 residues. The CDR3 region is CASGGSGGRADTQYF. CDR3 in DNA: TGTGCCAGCGGAGGTAGCGGGGGGCGGGCAGATACGCAGTATTTT.

This clone occurred once. The chain employs TRBV5-1 and TRBJ2-1; possibly TRBD2 for D (6 bases). CDR3 length: 15 residues. Trimming pared 2 bases from V and 0 bases from J, leaving 9 bases between. Per the germline V gene, CDR1 is SGHRS and CDR2 is YFSETQ. Here the CDR3 reads CASSLTGGSYNEQFF. The CDR3 coding sequence is TGCGCCAGCAGCTTAACCGGGGGCTCCTACAATGAGCAGTTCTTC.

The gene calls are TRBV3-1 (or the pseudogene TRBV3-2) and TRBJ1-2; a possible D gene is TRBD1 (5 bases). Per the germline V gene, CDR1 is LGHDT and CDR2 is YNNKEL (reference sequence). This CDR3 region has 14 residues. Trimming took 4 bases from V and 5 from J, leaving 14 bases between them. In DNA form, the CDR3 reads TGTGCCAGCAGCCTGCTTCCGGGGGAGTATGGCTACACCTTC. Residues: CASSLLPGEYGYTF.

The chain employs TRBV4-1 and TRBJ2-5, with TRBD1 identical over 7 bases. In germline, CDR1 is MGHRA, CDR2 YSYEKL. The CDR3 runs 13 residues. Trimming cost V 4 bases and J 2 bases; bases outside gene matches: 1. In nucleotides, the CDR3 is TGCGCCAGCAGCCCGGGACAGCAAGAGACCCAGTACTTC. Protein product: CASSPGQQETQYF.

The chain combines TRBV29-1 with TRBJ1-2, with 8 positions matching TRBD1. The CDR3 sequence is 12 residues long. V shed 3 bases, J shed 6 bases, and the junction held 3 bases outside the gene matches. Germline lookup yields CDR1 SQVTM and CDR2 ANQGSEA. The CDR3 nucleotides are TGCAGCGTTGATGCCAGGGGGCATGGCTACACCTTC. It encodes CSVDARGHGYTF.

The genes are TRBV4-1 and TRBJ2-1; 7 bases match TRBD2. Trimming cost V 4 bases and J 10 bases; bases outside gene matches: 4. This CDR3 has 12 amino acids. CDR1 MGHRA and CDR2 YSYEKL come from the germline V gene. The CDR3 region is CASSPRGGEQFF. DNA for the CDR3: TGCGCCAGCAGCCCTCGCGGGGGAGAGCAGTTCTTC.

This clone was found once. The chain couples TRBV18 to TRBJ2-7, with TRBD2 matching over 10 bases. The length of the CDR3 is 14 residues. The V and J ends lost 2 bases and 4 bases, in that order; junction bases with no gene match: 2. The V gene's germline CDR1 is KGHSH and CDR2 LQKENI. CDR3 coding DNA: TGTGCCAGCTCACCAACGACTAGCGGGTACGAGCAGTACTTC. Translation gives CASSPTTSGYEQYF.